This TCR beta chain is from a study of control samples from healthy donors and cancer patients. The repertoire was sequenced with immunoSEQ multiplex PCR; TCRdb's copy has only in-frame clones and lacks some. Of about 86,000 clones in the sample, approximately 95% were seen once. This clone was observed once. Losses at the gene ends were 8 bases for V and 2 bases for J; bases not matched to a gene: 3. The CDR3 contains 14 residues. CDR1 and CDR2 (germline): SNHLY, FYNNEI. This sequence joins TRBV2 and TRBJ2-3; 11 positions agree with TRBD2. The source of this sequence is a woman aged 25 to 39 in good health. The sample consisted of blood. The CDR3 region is CASLAGGPTDTQYF. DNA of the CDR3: TGTGCCAGCTTAGCGGGAGGGCCCACAGATACGCAGTATTTT. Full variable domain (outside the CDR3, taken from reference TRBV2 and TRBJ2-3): EPEVTQTPSHQVTQMGQEVILRCVPISNHLYFYWYRQILGQKVEFLVSFYNNEISEKSEIFDDQFSVERPDGSNFTLKIRSTKLEDSAMYFCASLAGGPTDTQYFGPGTRLTVL.